This T cell receptor beta chain stems from a study of beta chain features in type 1 diabetes. Study-wide background: All samples combined gave 107,917,701 sorted cells for examination.

Each sorted fraction was over 95% pure. Trimming took off 0 bases at V and 4 bases at J, with 13 bases between the two ends. CDR1 is SGHNT, CDR2 YYREEE, per germline (reference sequence). This CDR3 region has 16 residues. Study-wide results and caveats: The similarity of naive, central memory and Treg TCRB repertoires appeared greater among patients than among healthy donors. Shortening of TCRB CDR3s, moderate but significant, appeared in all four CD4+ subsets of Type 1 diabetes patients. Whatever favoring of shorter templates PCR might show would apply equally to patients and controls.

Isolated RNA was reverse transcribed in full, so expressed TCRB transcripts were sequenced. Profiled with immunoSEQ multiplex PCR; TCRdb holds only in-frame clones, not every one. The sample gives 600,000 to 700,000 clones, about an eighth of which show up once; roughly 0.12% is in the top ten. In its sample, this clone was seen a few times. Its target is unknown. Sequencing was done on a sample of naive CD4+ T cells from blood. The rearrangement joins TRBV5-4 to TRBJ2-2; D assignment may be TRBD1 or TRBD2 (6 bases each). The source is a man younger than 45 with type 1 diabetes. The CDR3 reads CASSLARGRSTGELFF. In nucleotides, the CDR3 is TGTGCCAGCAGCTTGGCCCGGGGGCGCAGCACCGGGGAGCTGTTTTTT. Supplemented by reference TRBV5-4 and TRBJ2-2, the full variable domain reads ETGVTQSPTHLIKTRGQQVTLRCSSQSGHNTVSWYQQALGQGPQFIFQYYREEENGRGNFPPRFSGLQFPNYSSELNVNALELDDSALYLCASSLARGRSTGELFFGEGSRLTVL.